This T cell receptor beta chain was retrieved from a study of T cells in Graves' hyperthyroidism and ophthalmopathy. On the study more broadly: The initial diagnosis was the point when peripheral blood was collected, ahead of any treatment. General study results and limits: Most clonotypes expanded in the thyroid (above 0.001) were also present in blood.

For Graves' hyperthyroidism to be stable, ophthalmopathy could not progress within 18 months. This clonotype was counted ten times or more. As yet, its antigen is unknown. RNA transcripts yielded amplified TCR beta CDR3 regions. The HTBI primer set drove a first-round RT-PCR of the TCR CDR3. Using its own MiXCR run on the multiplex PCR reads, TCRdb lists one record per CDR3 protein. The sample holds 700,000 or so distinct CDR3 sequences; about a sixth are singletons and the top ten take under 9.5%. The length of the CDR3 is 16 residues. J gave up 2 bases and V 5 bases, and 8 bases lay outside the gene matches. The germline gives CDR1 MDHEN, CDR2 SYDVKM.

The receptor was isolated from a man younger than 35 with Graves' hyperthyroidism. The sample comprised blood. This sequence joins TRBV28 and TRBJ2-1; TRBD2 matches at 8 bases. This chain's CDR3 is CASSLRAGGTYNEQFF. In DNA, the CDR3 is TGTGCCAGCAGTCTCCGGGCGGGAGGTACCTACAATGAGCAGTTCTTC.